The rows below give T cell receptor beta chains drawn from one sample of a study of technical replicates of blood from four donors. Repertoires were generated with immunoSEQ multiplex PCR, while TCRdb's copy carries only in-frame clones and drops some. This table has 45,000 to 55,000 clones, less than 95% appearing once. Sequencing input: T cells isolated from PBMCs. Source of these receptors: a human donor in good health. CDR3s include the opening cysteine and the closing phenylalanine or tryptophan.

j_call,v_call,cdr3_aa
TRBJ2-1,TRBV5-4,CASSLGQGIFHEQFF
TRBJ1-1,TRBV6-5,CASSTRQGVNTEAFF
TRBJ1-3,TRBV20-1,CSVGRGNTIYF
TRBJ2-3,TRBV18,CASSPRGAGTDTQYF
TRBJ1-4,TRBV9,CASSVAMMDEKLFF
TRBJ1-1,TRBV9,CASSVAGGYEAFF
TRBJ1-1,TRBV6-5,CASSYSGVGGNTEAFF
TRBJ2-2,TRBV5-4,CASSFRGRNGELFF
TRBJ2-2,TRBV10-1,CASSALYRGVNTGELFF
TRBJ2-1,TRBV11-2,CASSFAGVEQFF
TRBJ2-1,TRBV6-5,CASSYSMSVQFF
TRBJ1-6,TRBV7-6,CASSWGQGSPPHNSPLHF
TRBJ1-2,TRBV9,CASSVGGTGRYGYTF
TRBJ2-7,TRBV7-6,CASSVSRGSYEQYF
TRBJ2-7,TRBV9,CASSVTAGGPSYEQYF
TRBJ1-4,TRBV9,CASSVGFGEGEKLFF
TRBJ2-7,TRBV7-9,CASSFSGGADEQYF
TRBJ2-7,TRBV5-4,CASSPAGGTSYEQYF
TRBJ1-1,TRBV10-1,CASSSGWNTEAFF
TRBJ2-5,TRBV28,CASSLSPRGGQETQYF
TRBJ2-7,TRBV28,CASKGTGASSYEQYF
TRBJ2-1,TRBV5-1,CASSFGVRQGIVEQFF
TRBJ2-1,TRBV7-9,CASSLAGRLAGAEQFF
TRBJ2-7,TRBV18,CASSQDSSYEQYF
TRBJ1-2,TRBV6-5,CASSLNSYGYTF
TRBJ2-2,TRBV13,CASNRNTGELFF
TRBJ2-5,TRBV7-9,CASSLALGGAGETQYF
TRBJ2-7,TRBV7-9,CASSLGETYEQYF
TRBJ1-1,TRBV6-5,CASSYGRSNTEAFF
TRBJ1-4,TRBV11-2,CASSFTGINEKLFF